This entry describes one TCR beta chain. The target antigen is unknown. Conventional CD4+ T cells were sorted from blood as CD25-low CD127-high cells. Trimming left V 4 bases short and J 2 bases short, with 8 bases between. The CDR3 sequence is 12 residues long. Germline CDR1 reads GTSNPN; CDR2 reads SVGIG (reference sequence). The data were taken from a study of regulatory and conventional T cells in RAG deficiency. Study observations and caveats: Compared with controls, unique Treg TCR beta sequences dropped roughly 100-fold in Omenn syndrome and CID/AS. In Omenn syndrome, Treg and Tconv repertoires overlapped >90%.

Some clones are missing from TCRdb's copy, which holds only in-frame ones; the method was immunoSEQ multiplex PCR. Of some 21,000 clones listed, approximately 93% are singletons. Another study also made use of these data, one on regulatory T cells. That publication notes: Amplification used 52 TRBV primers and 13 TRBJ primers.

The sample comprised CD4+ T cells sorted from blood. The J gene is TRBJ2-5, the V gene TRBV30; unclear D gene. The sequence came from a human donor in good health. The CDR3 DNA is TGTGCCTGGACTATGGGGCAAGAGACCCAGTACTTC. Its translation: CAWTMGQETQYF.